These 8 T cell receptor beta chains share one sample of origin, sequenced in a study of T cells in Graves' hyperthyroidism and ophthalmopathy (dated by TCRdb to between 2017 and 2020). The library was obtained by multiplex PCR. Sequencing used an Illumina HiSeq 2000. TCR beta CDR3 regions were amplified from RNA transcripts. The TCR CDR3 was subjected to a first round of RT-PCR using the HTBI primer set and the Qiagen OneStep RT-PCR kit. The public reads were quality trimmed at Q25 with fastp and then assembled into clones with MiXCR by TCRdb, keeping productive beta chains. Each CDR3 protein appears once, grouped with its most common genes and DNA. Within this sample are hundreds of thousands of distinct CDR3 sequences, with roughly a quarter of them counted one time only. Of the sample, around 11% falls within the top ten clones. Sequenced: blood. These receptors came from a young woman with Graves' ophthalmopathy.

This clonotype showed up many times. The gene calls are TRBV6-9 and TRBJ2-7; 7 nucleotides align to TRBD1. CDR3 length equals 15 residues. Trimming cost V 8 bases and J 5 bases; bases outside gene matches: 15. Germline V CDR1 and CDR2: MNHGY, SVAAGI. CDR3: CASVGDSREIHEQYF. CDR3 nucleotide sequence: TGTGCCAGCGTGGGGGACAGCAGGGAGATCCACGAGCAGTACTTC.

V gene TRBV10-3 combines with J gene TRBJ2-2; 7 bases align to TRBD2. Looked up from germline, CDR1 is ENHRY and CDR2 is SYGVKD. CDR3 size: 14 residues. The V gene end was trimmed by 6 bases and the J gene end by 1 base; junction bases not matched to a gene: 2. CDR3 protein: CAIRLAVNTGELFF. CDR3 bases: TGTGCCATCAGGCTAGCGGTGAACACCGGGGAGCTGTTTTTT.

This clonotype was observed at least ten times. The chain recombines TRBV5-5 with TRBJ1-1; D is uncertain. Germline-derived CDR1 and CDR2 are SGHKS and YYEKEE (reference sequence). The V gene lost 0 bases and the J gene lost 11 bases, with 17 bases spanning the gap. The CDR3 extends over 14 amino acids. In DNA form, the CDR3 reads TGTGCCAGCAGCTTGGTAGGTGGACCGCGAAAGGCTTTCTTT. Its translation: CASSLVGGPRKAFF.

This clonotype was counted at least ten times. The V call is TRBV20-1, the J call TRBJ1-1; a possible D gene is TRBD1 (5 bases). The CDR3 covers 12 residues. The V gene lost 1 base and the J gene lost 5 bases, with 8 bases spanning the gap. The germline gives CDR1 DFQATT, CDR2 SNEGSKA (reference sequence). CDR3 bases: TGCAGTGCTAGAGTCGGGGGGACTGAAGCTTTCTTT. It translates to CSARVGGTEAFF.

The chain recombines TRBV28 with TRBJ2-5; 7 bases agree with TRBD2. This CDR3 is built from 15 residues. The junction had 5 bases not matched to a gene; V was cut back by 2 bases and J by 2 bases. Germline V gene sequence: CDR1 MDHEN, CDR2 SYDVKM. The chain's CDR3 is CASSLTSEPQETQYF. DNA of the CDR3: TGTGCCAGCAGTTTAACTAGCGAACCGCAAGAGACCCAGTACTTC. Drawing the rest from reference TRBV28 and TRBJ2-5, the complete variable domain is DVKVTQSSRYLVKRTGEKVFLECVQDMDHENMFWYRQDPGLGLRLIYFSYDVKMKEKGDIPEGYSVSREKKERFSLILESASTNQTSMYLCASSLTSEPQETQYFGPGTRLLVL.

The chain combines TRBV4-2 with TRBJ2-7; 8 bases match TRBD2. The ends lost 0 bases at V and 1 base at J; junction bases unmatched: 8. CDR3 length equals 17 residues. Germline loops: CDR1 LGHNA, CDR2 YNFKEQ. The CDR3 DNA is TGTGCCAGCAGCCAAGATTTAAGAGGGACTAGTTCCTACGAGCAGTACTTC. Translation gives CASSQDLRGTSSYEQYF.

The chain couples TRBV20-1 to TRBJ1-2; D gene ambiguous. V lost 5 bases and J lost 2, with 9 bases in between. From germline, CDR1 is DFQATT and CDR2 SNEGSKA (reference sequence). This CDR3 is built from 12 residues. The CDR3 reads CSAVVDNYGYTF. The DNA of the CDR3 is TGCAGTGCTGTAGTCGACAACTATGGCTACACCTTC.

In its sample, this clonotype was seen many times. This rearrangement joins TRBV5-1 to TRBJ1-1, with D hard to call. Germline V gene sequence: CDR1 SGHRS, CDR2 YFSETQ. This CDR3 is built from 15 residues. Trimming pared 4 bases from V and 4 bases from J, leaving 17 bases between. As DNA, the CDR3 is TGCGCCAGCAGCCGAAATGCAGTGGGATTCACTGAAGCTTTCTTT. Translation gives CASSRNAVGFTEAFF. Looking up the rest from reference TRBV5-1 and TRBJ1-1 gives the full variable domain: KAGVTQTPRYLIKTRGQQVTLSCSPISGHRSVSWYQQTPGQGLQFLFEYFSETQRNKGNFPGRFSGRQFSNSRSEMNVSTLELGDSALYLCASSRNAVGFTEAFFGQGTRLTVV.